This TCR beta chain was sequenced during a study of blood T cell repertoires in COVID-19. Study-wide background: Both acute and convalescent COVID-19 samples were obtained from the United States, Italy and Spain. Sample material is recorded as cDNA or gDNA derived from T cells, B-cell-depleted T cells, or PBMCs.

V dropped 3 bases and J dropped 2; count of bases not matched to a gene: 11. Germline assignment: CDR1 LNHDA and CDR2 SQIVND (reference sequence). The CDR3 totals 18 residues. In the original workflow: The assay estimated nucleated cells by amplifying reference gene primers. Profiled with immunoSEQ multiplex PCR; TCRdb holds only in-frame clones, not every one. Clone size and V and J calls were adopted from that table, with D and trimming inferred from the DNA. The repertoire consists of under 200,000 clones, with 65% to 90% occurring once and the leading ten covering 8% to 10%. The table lists this clone with a count of one.

The source of this sequence is a man in his sixties with acute or convalescent COVID-19. This chain connects TRBV19 to TRBJ2-2; 8 positions match TRBD1. Source material: peripheral blood. The CDR3 region has the DNA TGTGCCAGTAGTATCCTTTCGGGCGGGACAGGAAACACCGGGGAGCTGTTTTTT. Translating it yields CASSILSGGTGNTGELFF.